This entry lists 14 T cell receptor beta chains sequenced from one sample in a study of T-cell memory formation after mild COVID-19. TCRdb ran MiXCR on the 5' RACE reads and lists one entry per CDR3 protein. In the table there are approximately 350,000 distinct CDR3 sequences, about an eighth of which are singletons. The sample taken for sequencing was PBMCs or a T cell subset sorted from them (not recorded which). The receptors come from a man between 18 and 35 years old who had mild COVID-19 (a few samples of this study predate the infection). Cell type and time point are not known.

This clonotype was seen only a few times. This sequence joins TRBV28 and TRBJ1-3; D is perhaps TRBD1 (5 bases). CDR3 length: 14 amino acids. Germline loops: CDR1 MDHEN, CDR2 SYDVKM. Trimming removed 3 bases at V and 4 bases at J, with 10 bases between. The CDR3 spells CASSLFGDGNTIYF. DNA of the CDR3: TGTGCCAGCAGTTTGTTCGGGGACGGAAACACCATATATTTT. The full variable domain, rest sourced from reference TRBV28 and TRBJ1-3, is DVKVTQSSRYLVKRTGEKVFLECVQDMDHENMFWYRQDPGLGLRLIYFSYDVKMKEKGDIPEGYSVSREKKERFSLILESASTNQTSMYLCASSLFGDGNTIYFGEGSWLTVV.

The chain recombines TRBV4-2 with TRBJ2-5, with D maybe TRBD1 (7 bases). Trimming took 3 bases from V and 2 from J, leaving 16 bases between them. This CDR3 contains 16 residues. Germline V CDR1 and CDR2: LGHNA, YNFKEQ. CDR3 coding DNA: TGTGCCAGCAGCCATGCCCCAGGGGGGCGACAAGAGACCCAGTACTTC. This sequence encodes CASSHAPGGRQETQYF.

The genes are TRBV6-6 and TRBJ1-1, with unresolved D. This CDR3 region has 11 residues. Looked up from germline, CDR1 is MNHNY and CDR2 is SVGAGI (reference sequence). Trimming removed 2 bases from V and 5 bases from J, with 3 bases in between. DNA of the CDR3: TGTGCCAGCAGTTACGTAACTGAAGCTTTCTTT. Encoded protein: CASSYVTEAFF.

The J gene is TRBJ2-3, the V gene TRBV30; D is ambiguous. The V gene lost 6 bases and the J gene lost 7 bases, with 17 bases spanning the gap. CDR1 is GTSNPN and CDR2 is SVGIG in the germline V gene (reference sequence). The CDR3 loop spans 13 amino acids. The CDR3 loop is CACNWVVDNTQYF. CDR3 bases: TGTGCCTGTAACTGGGTAGTCGATAATACGCAGTATTTT. Combining the CDR3 with reference TRBV30 and TRBJ2-3 gives the whole variable domain SQTIHQWPATLVQPVGSPLSLECTVEGTSNPNLYWYRQAAGRGLQLLFYSVGIGQISSEVPQNLSASRPQDRQFILSSKKLLLSDSGFYLCACNWVVDNTQYFGPGTRLTVL.

This clonotype was found a few times. The chain carries TRBV10-3 and TRBJ2-7; 8 bases align to TRBD1. The CDR3 runs 16 residues. After removal of 5 bases from V and 3 bases from J, the junction contained 12 bases not matched to a gene. Per germline, CDR1 ENHRY and CDR2 SYGVKD. CDR3 DNA sequence: TGTGCCATCAGTCACACCCGACAGGGGCTAGGCTACGAGCAGTACTTC. Translated, it gives CAISHTRQGLGYEQYF.

This clonotype turned up a few times. The chain links TRBV7-9 to TRBJ2-6; 9 bases map to TRBD1. In germline, CDR1 is SEHNR, CDR2 FQNEAQ (reference sequence). The CDR3 contains 16 residues. V was clipped by 1 base and J by 2 bases; unmatched bases: 0. The CDR3 coding sequence is TGTGCCAGCAGCTTAGACAGGGGGCCTGGGGCCAACGTCCTGACTTTC. This encodes CASSLDRGPGANVLTF.

The V and J genes are TRBV6-2 or TRBV6-3 and TRBJ2-2; D is undetermined. CDR3 length: 19 amino acids. Germline CDR1 and CDR2: MNHEY and SVGEGT. V lost 2 bases, J lost 0 bases, and 19 bases lay in between. CDR3 nucleotides: TGTGCCAGCAGTTACACGTCAGTGGGGTCGTATCCGAACACCGGGGAGCTGTTTTTT. Protein sequence: CASSYTSVGSYPNTGELFF.

In this sample, this clonotype turned up a few times. The rearrangement links TRBV4-1 to TRBJ1-2; D is ambiguous. This CDR3 is built from 13 residues. Trimming stripped 1 base from V and 6 bases from J, with 9 bases between. Germline-derived CDR1 and CDR2 are MGHRA and YSYEKL. CDR3: CASSQGGPDGYTF. The CDR3 nucleotides are TGCGCCAGCAGCCAAGGTGGGCCGGATGGCTACACCTTC.

This clonotype was detected many times. This chain connects TRBV5-1 to TRBJ2-3; D is unresolved. V lost 0 bases and J lost 2, with 10 bases in between. CDR3 size: 15 residues. CDR1 and CDR2 (germline): SGHRS, YFSETQ. DNA of the CDR3: TGCGCCAGCAGCTTGGCCATAGGGTACACAGATACGCAGTATTTT. Residues: CASSLAIGYTDTQYF. Full variable domain (missing parts from reference TRBV5-1 and TRBJ2-3): KAGVTQTPRYLIKTRGQQVTLSCSPISGHRSVSWYQQTPGQGLQFLFEYFSETQRNKGNFPGRFSGRQFSNSRSEMNVSTLELGDSALYLCASSLAIGYTDTQYFGPGTRLTVL.

This clonotype has only a few counts. V gene TRBV6-5 combines with J gene TRBJ2-1, with TRBD1 matching over 10 bases. Per germline, CDR1 MNHEY and CDR2 SVGAGI. The V and J ends lost 2 bases and 6 bases, in that order; junction bases with no gene match: 1. This CDR3 spans 14 amino acids. CDR3 region: CASSYGTGVNEQFF. The CDR3 DNA reads TGTGCCAGCAGTTACGGGACAGGGGTCAATGAGCAGTTCTTC.

This clonotype was seen a handful of times. The V gene is TRBV4-1, the J gene TRBJ2-3, with no clear D. The CDR3 runs 12 residues. Germline assignment: CDR1 MGHRA and CDR2 YSYEKL. Trimming took 1 base from V and 6 from J, leaving 5 bases between them. The CDR3 here is CASSQVFDTQYF. CDR3 in DNA: TGCGCCAGCAGCCAAGTATTTGATACGCAGTATTTT.

The chain is built from TRBV7-2 and TRBJ1-5; the D is unclear. The CDR3 extends over 16 amino acids. Per the germline V gene, CDR1 is SGHTA and CDR2 is FQGNSA. V was pared by 1 base and J by 5 bases, with 15 bases between. DNA of the CDR3: TGTGCCAGCAGCTTAGATTCGCCTTTGGGTTATCAGCCCCAGCATTTT. This sequence encodes CASSLDSPLGYQPQHF.

This clonotype has only a few counts. This chain connects TRBV7-2 to TRBJ2-3; 10 nucleotides align to TRBD2. Germline V lookup: CDR1 SGHTA, CDR2 FQGNSA. This CDR3 comprises 15 residues. V shed 3 bases and J 7 bases; nucleotides not matched to a gene: 7. Here the CDR3 reads CASSLSGGAAYTQYF. In DNA form, the CDR3 reads TGTGCCAGCAGCTTGAGCGGGGGGGCCGCGTATACGCAGTATTTT.

This clonotype was seen a handful of times. The chain joins TRBV6-2 or TRBV6-3 to TRBJ2-2; possibly TRBD2 for D (5 bases). Looked up from germline, CDR1 is MNHEY and CDR2 is SVGEGT. This CDR3 has 16 amino acids. V was clipped by 0 bases and J by 7 bases, with 15 bases between them. The DNA of the CDR3 is TGTGCCAGCAGTTACTCGAGAGGGAAGATGTACGGGGAGCTGTTTTTT. It encodes CASSYSRGKMYGELFF.